Below, one T cell receptor beta chain is given with its context. Its matching antigen is unknown. These data are taken from a study of cytomegalovirus exposure and HLA in healthy donors. Trimming took 5 bases from V and 4 from J; bases not matched to a gene: 7. The CDR3 has 15 amino acids. Germline V gene data show CDR1 as SGHVS and CDR2 as FQNEAQ. Researchers ran the PCR with 60 Vbeta and 13 Jbeta primers. Assay: immunoSEQ multiplex PCR; the TCRdb copy retains only in-frame clones and omits some. The sample comprises around 80,000 clones, 74% of which are singletons, and about 9.1% rests with the top ten. Study-level results: When a later analysis compared HLA-associated TCR beta chains with equally common others, the HLA-associated chains turned out to be more clonally expanded and to have lower generation probabilities. Researchers counted 150 to 200 TCR beta chains as cytomegalovirus-associated.

This TCR came from a man in his forties in good health and CMV-seropositive. This chain connects TRBV7-8 to TRBJ2-1, with 8 bases matching TRBD2. The sequencing sample was made of PBMCs. DNA for the CDR3: TGTGCCAGCAGCCCCCGGGTAGCGGGGTACAATGAGCAGTTCTTC. As protein: CASSPRVAGYNEQFF.